A selection of T cell receptor beta chains follows, all from one sample in a study of cytomegalovirus exposure and HLA in healthy donors. Profiled with immunoSEQ multiplex PCR; TCRdb holds only in-frame clones, not every one. The table lists roughly 200,000 clones, about 80% of them singletons. The sequencing sample was made of PBMCs. The source of these receptors is a woman under 40 in good health and CMV-seropositive. The CDR3 runs from the conserved cysteine through the conserved F or W. The D gene is left open where the match is weak. Only part of the rows carry a size: once, few, many, or a class if the clone is expanded.

v_call,d_call,j_call,clone_size,cdr3_aa,cdr3_nt
TRBV7-9,-,TRBJ1-4,few,CASQNGGGTTNEKLFF,TGTGCCAGCCAGAACGGGGGGGGAACGACTAATGAAAAACTGTTTTTT
TRBV2,TRBD1,TRBJ2-5,-,CASRGGTGGRETQYF,TGTGCCAGCAGAGGCGGGACAGGGGGTCGAGAGACCCAGTACTTC
TRBV19,-,TRBJ2-7,-,CASTGDDHYEQYF,TGTGCCAGCACAGGTGATGATCACTACGAGCAGTACTTC
TRBV18,-,TRBJ1-2,-,CASSQDRQYGYTF,TGTGCCAGCTCACAAGACAGGCAATATGGCTACACCTTC
TRBV27,-,TRBJ2-7,-,CASSSRTEAYEQYF,TGTGCCAGCAGTTCCCGGACAGAGGCCTACGAGCAGTACTTC
TRBV25-1,-,TRBJ2-7,few,CASATQGLSYEQYF,TGTGCCAGCGCGACGCAGGGCCTCTCCTACGAGCAGTACTTC
TRBV7-9,-,TRBJ1-5,-,CASSLGVGGNQPQHF,TGTGCCAGCAGCTTAGGGGTCGGGGGCAATCAGCCCCAGCATTTT
TRBV29-1,TRBD2,TRBJ2-3,-,CSVEGLAGAPLNTQYF,TGCAGCGTAGAAGGACTAGCGGGGGCGCCATTGAATACGCAGTATTTT
TRBV9,-,TRBJ1-2,-,CASSPSFLGPGGFGYTF,TGTGCCAGCAGCCCCTCCTTTTTAGGCCCGGGGGGCTTTGGCTACACCTTC
TRBV19,-,TRBJ1-6,-,CASRAERSYNSPLHF,TGTGCCAGTAGGGCAGAACGATCCTATAATTCACCCCTCCACTTT
TRBV7-2,-,TRBJ2-7,-,CASSLFGGPDDYEQYF,TGTGCCAGCAGCCTCTTCGGGGGGCCTGATGACTACGAGCAGTACTTC
TRBV5-4,TRBD1,TRBJ2-1,-,CASSTDRGYNEQFF,TGTGCCAGCAGCACCGACAGGGGTTACAATGAGCAGTTCTTC
TRBV15,-,TRBJ2-1,-,CATSRAFMAGYNEQFF,TGTGCCACCAGCAGAGCCTTTATGGCAGGGTACAATGAGCAGTTCTTC
TRBV7-2,-,TRBJ1-4,-,CASSLFGGGDEKLFF,TGTGCCAGCAGCTTATTTGGGGGAGGGGATGAAAAACTGTTTTTT
TRBV25-1,TRBD2,TRBJ2-1,-,CASSGLAGGYNEQFF,TGTGCCAGCAGTGGATTAGCGGGGGGTTACAATGAGCAGTTCTTC
TRBV4-3,TRBD1,TRBJ1-2,-,CASSQDHRQGANGYTF,TGCGCCAGCAGCCAAGATCACCGGCAGGGGGCGAATGGCTACACCTTC
TRBV7-9,-,TRBJ2-1,-,CASSLGDLAARAYNEQFF,TGTGCCAGCAGCTTAGGAGATTTGGCAGCGCGCGCCTACAATGAGCAGTTCTTC
TRBV5-6,-,TRBJ2-7,-,CASSKQGYEQYF,TGTGCCAGCAGCAAACAGGGCTACGAGCAGTACTTC
TRBV11-2,-,TRBJ1-1,-,CASGERATEAFF,TGTGCCAGCGGGGAGAGGGCCACTGAAGCTTTCTTT
TRBV7-9,-,TRBJ1-6,-,CASSLGRLESPLHF,TGTGCCAGCAGCTTGGGGAGATTGGAATCACCCCTCCACTTT
TRBV29-1,-,TRBJ2-1,-,CSVVPYNEQFF,TGCAGCGTTGTTCCGTACAATGAGCAGTTCTTC
TRBV4-1,-,TRBJ1-1,-,CASSQDAPIAGSEVGAFF,TGCGCCAGCAGCCAAGATGCGCCTATAGCAGGGTCTGAGGTAGGAGCTTTCTTT
TRBV2,-,TRBJ1-2,-,CARRQRTNYGYTF,TGTGCCAGGAGACAGCGAACTAACTATGGCTACACCTTC
TRBV7-9,TRBD2,TRBJ2-1,-,CASSFGAGGLLGEQFF,TGTGCCAGCAGCTTCGGAGCGGGGGGGCTCCTCGGAGAGCAGTTCTTC
TRBV6-5,TRBD1,TRBJ1-1,-,CASSYPGQSEAFF,TGTGCCAGCAGTTACCCGGGACAGTCTGAAGCTTTCTTT
TRBV11-2,TRBD2,TRBJ2-7,-,CASSLGSSGYEQYF,TGTGCCAGCAGCTTAGGTTCTAGCGGATACGAGCAGTACTTC
TRBV6-1,-,TRBJ2-7,-,CASSELEAATYEQYF,TGTGCCAGCAGTGAATTGGAGGCAGCCACCTACGAGCAGTACTTC
TRBV29-1,-,TRBJ2-1,-,CSVAGETLTDVIGYNEQFF,TGCAGCGTTGCGGGAGAGACCTTGACAGACGTAATAGGGTACAATGAGCAGTTCTTC
TRBV9,-,TRBJ1-4,-,CASSGPPGVDEKLFF,TGTGCCAGCAGCGGACCGCCAGGGGTCGATGAAAAACTGTTTTTT
TRBV7-8,-,TRBJ2-7,-,CATRGMDKPYEQYF,TGTGCCACCAGAGGCATGGACAAACCCTACGAGCAGTACTTC
TRBV30,-,TRBJ2-7,-,CAWMRDRPHEQYF,TGTGCCTGGATGCGGGACAGACCCCACGAGCAGTACTTC
TRBV7-9,-,TRBJ1-1,-,CASSPWPPGLRDGDTEAFF,TGTGCCAGCAGCCCATGGCCCCCGGGACTCAGGGACGGGGACACTGAAGCTTTCTTT
TRBV4-3,-,TRBJ2-7,-,CASSQRVGTGSYSYEQYF,TGCGCCAGCAGCCAAAGAGTTGGAACAGGATCCTACTCCTACGAGCAGTACTTC
TRBV6-4,-,TRBJ2-7,-,CASSDSPGYEQYF,TGTGCCAGCAGTGACTCGCCGGGTTACGAGCAGTACTTC
TRBV5-1,-,TRBJ1-4,-,CASSLAGFNEKLFF,TGCGCCAGCAGCCTGGCAGGGTTTAATGAAAAACTGTTTTTT
TRBV6-5,TRBD2,TRBJ2-5,-,CASSYTAGGIETQYF,TGTGCCAGCAGTTACACGGCGGGGGGGATCGAGACCCAGTACTTC
TRBV27,-,TRBJ2-7,once,CASTSLTGDEQYF,TGTGCCAGCACCTCTTTAACAGGCGACGAGCAGTACTTC
TRBV5-1,TRBD2,TRBJ2-3,-,CASSFSGRATDTQYF,TGCGCCAGCAGCTTTAGCGGGAGGGCCACAGATACGCAGTATTTT
TRBV6-1,-,TRBJ1-2,-,CASSEGGGWGYTF,TGTGCCAGCAGTGAAGGCGGGGGTTGGGGCTACACCTTC
TRBV5-1,-,TRBJ2-6,few,CASTHGGRLSGANVLTF,TGCGCCAGCACCCACGGGGGGCGACTCTCTGGGGCCAACGTCCTGACTTTC
TRBV19,TRBD2,TRBJ2-7,-,CASSIGSSGAYEQYF,TGTGCCAGTAGTATAGGGTCAAGCGGGGCCTACGAGCAGTACTTC
TRBV5-1,-,TRBJ1-5,once,CASSLRGDSNQPQHF,TGCGCCAGCAGCTTGCGGGGAGATAGCAATCAGCCCCAGCATTTT
TRBV9,-,TRBJ2-2,-,CASSVVAGSGELFF,TGTGCCAGCAGCGTAGTTGCGGGATCCGGGGAGCTGTTTTTT